The 23 T cell receptor beta chains in this list originate from one sample, sequenced in a study of blood T cell repertoires in COVID-19. Repertoires were generated with immunoSEQ multiplex PCR, while TCRdb's copy carries only in-frame clones and drops some. Seen here are roughly 90,000 clones, more than 70% observed once, and the top ten hold roughly 2.3%. The sample comprised peripheral blood. Receptors were obtained from a man aged 50-59 years with acute or convalescent COVID-19.

This clone has a handful of counts. The chain combines TRBV11-2 with TRBJ2-3; tentative D call: TRBD2 (5 bases). Trimming removed 1 base from V and 6 bases from J, with 11 bases in between. This CDR3 contains 14 residues. Germline CDR1 reads SGHAT; CDR2 reads FQNNGV. The CDR3 DNA reads TGTGCCAGCAGCTTAGGGTCCTTAGCGGATACGCAGTATTTT. It translates to CASSLGSLADTQYF.

The rearrangement uses TRBV4-1 and TRBJ2-1; maybe TRBD2 (5 bases). CDR3 length equals 18 residues. CDR1 MGHRA and CDR2 YSYEKL come from the germline V gene. The ends were cut back, 4 bases at V and 4 bases at J, with 23 bases in the middle. In DNA form, the CDR3 reads TGCGCCAGCAGCCTCTACGACGCCGTTACCGGACTTTACAATGAGCAGTTCTTC. Its translation: CASSLYDAVTGLYNEQFF.

The chain recombines TRBV19 with TRBJ1-5, with D maybe TRBD1 (5 bases). Germline lookup yields CDR1 LNHDA and CDR2 SQIVND (reference sequence). The CDR3 runs to 15 residues. Trimming removed 5 bases at V and 6 bases at J, with 17 bases between. CDR3 nucleotides: TGTGCCAGTAGTCCATGGCGCGGGGGAAGTCAGCCCCAGCATTTT. As protein: CASSPWRGGSQPQHF.

This clone is a singleton in its sample. J is TRBJ2-7 and V is TRBV10-1, with 10 bases matching TRBD2. The CDR3 is 13 residues long. The V segment lost 5 bases and the J segment 6 bases; nucleotides outside the gene matches: 4. The germline CDR1 and CDR2 sequences are WNHNN and SYGVQD (reference sequence). CDR3 sequence: CASSSGRAGEQYF. Here the CDR3 DNA reads TGCGCCAGCAGTAGCGGGAGGGCTGGCGAGCAGTACTTC.

The chain has TRBV19 and TRBJ1-1; D possibly corresponds to TRBD1 (6 bases). V gave up 5 bases and J gave up 6 bases, with 13 bases separating them. The CDR3 spans 13 residues. Germline V lookup: CDR1 LNHDA, CDR2 SQIVND (reference sequence). The CDR3 spells CASSVQGAAEAFF. For the CDR3, the DNA is TGTGCCAGTAGTGTACAGGGAGCCGCTGAAGCTTTCTTT.

The chain carries TRBV6-2 or TRBV6-3 and TRBJ2-5; D may be TRBD2 (5 bases). CDR1 and CDR2 from the germline V gene are MNHEY and SVGEGT. V lost 4 bases and J lost 5, with 20 bases in between. The CDR3 runs 16 residues. Here the CDR3 reads CASSSVDFGLRETQYF. In DNA form, the CDR3 reads TGTGCCAGCAGTTCGGTGGACTTCGGGCTAAGGGAGACCCAGTACTTC.

V usage is TRBV11-1 and J usage is TRBJ2-1; perhaps TRBD2 as D (5 bases). In germline, CDR1 is SGHAT, CDR2 FQDESV (reference sequence). The CDR3 contains 14 residues. Trimming took 0 bases from V and 6 from J, leaving 9 bases between them. This CDR3 reads CASSLARLANEQFF. CDR3 DNA: TGTGCCAGCAGCTTAGCGCGGCTAGCCAATGAGCAGTTCTTC. The whole variable domain, filled in from reference TRBV11-1 and TRBJ2-1, reads EAEVAQSPRYKITEKSQAVAFWCDPISGHATLYWYRQILGQGPELLVQFQDESVVDDSQLPKDRFSAERLKGVDSTLKIQPAELGDSAMYLCASSLARLANEQFFGPGTRLTVL.

V is TRBV14 and J is TRBJ1-2; no definite D call. The germline gives CDR1 SGHDN, CDR2 FVKESK. V gave up 0 bases and J gave up 5 bases, with 4 bases separating them. The CDR3 covers 12 residues. The DNA of the CDR3 is TGTGCCAGCAGCCAAGAGACTTATGGCTACACCTTC. Amino acids: CASSQETYGYTF. The full variable domain, with the rest looked up from reference TRBV14 and TRBJ1-2, is EAGVTQFPSHSVIEKGQTVTLRCDPISGHDNLYWYRRVMGKEIKFLLHFVKESKQDESGMPNNRFLAERTGGTYSTLKVQPAELEDSGVYFCASSQETYGYTFGSGTRLTVV.

The CDR3 region is CASSSQGAYGYTF. As DNA, the CDR3 is TGCGCCAGCAGCTCCCAGGGGGCCTATGGCTACACCTTC. The rearrangement joins TRBV5-1 to TRBJ1-2, with TRBD1 matching over 8 bases. V dropped 3 bases and J dropped 4; count of bases not matched to a gene: 2. The CDR3 is 13 amino acids. Germline assignment: CDR1 SGHRS and CDR2 YFSETQ.

The count of this clone is one. This chain uses TRBV9 with TRBJ2-3; the match to TRBD1 covers 11 bases. The CDR3 extends over 17 amino acids. V dropped 3 bases and J dropped 8; count of bases not matched to a gene: 14. In germline, CDR1 is SGDLS, CDR2 YYNGEE. The CDR3 region is CASSAGTGGRLEVTQYF. For the CDR3, the DNA is TGTGCCAGCAGCGCTGGGACAGGGGGGCGTTTGGAGGTTACGCAGTATTTT. Full variable domain (remainder filled in from reference TRBV9 and TRBJ2-3): DSGVTQTPKHLITATGQRVTLRCSPRSGDLSVYWYQQSLDQGLQFLIQYYNGEERAKGNILERFSAQQFPDLHSELNLSSLELGDSALYFCASSAGTGGRLEVTQYFGPGTRLTVL.

This chain links TRBV18 with TRBJ1-2; D is unclear. Germline lookup yields CDR1 KGHSH and CDR2 LQKENI. The V and J ends lost 5 bases and 0 bases respectively, with 7 bases between them. The CDR3 runs 13 residues. DNA of the CDR3: TGTGCCAGCTCAGTAGACTCTAACTATGGCTACACCTTC. It encodes CASSVDSNYGYTF.

The chain is built from TRBV5-8 and TRBJ1-5; D is uncertain. Per the germline V gene, CDR1 is SGHTS and CDR2 is YDEGEE. The CDR3 loop spans 13 amino acids. V was cut by 4 bases and J by 0 bases, with 5 bases left in between. The DNA for the CDR3 is TGTGCCAGCAGCCGGTATAGCAATCAGCCCCAGCATTTT. Its protein is CASSRYSNQPQHF.

V is TRBV6-5 and J is TRBJ1-4; 8 bases align to TRBD1. V shed 6 bases and J 0 bases; nucleotides not matched to a gene: 3. CDR3 length equals 15 residues. Germline CDR1 reads MNHEY; CDR2 reads SVGAGI. CDR3 region: CASRSTGATNEKLFF. As DNA, the CDR3 is TGTGCCAGCAGGTCGACAGGGGCAACTAATGAAAAACTGTTTTTT.

The chain combines TRBV3-1 (or the pseudogene TRBV3-2) with TRBJ2-7; the D gene is possibly TRBD2 (6 bases). This CDR3 region has 15 residues. Germline V gives CDR1 LGHDT, CDR2 YNNKEL (reference sequence). The ends were cut back, 1 base at V and 2 bases at J, with 12 bases in the middle. The CDR3 protein is CASSQGPSETYEQYV. CDR3 bases: TGTGCCAGCAGCCAAGGGCCTAGCGAAACCTACGAGCAGTACGTC.

The gene calls are TRBV15 and TRBJ2-2; D is unresolved. CDR1 and CDR2 from the germline V gene are LNHNV and YYDKDF (reference sequence). The CDR3 has 14 residues. V shed 1 base and J shed 1 base, with 4 bases lying between them. CDR3 loop: CATSRGQNTGELFF. CDR3 nucleotides: TGTGCCACCAGCAGAGGGCAGAACACCGGGGAGCTGTTTTTT.

CDR3 coding DNA: TGTGCCAGCAGCCACGGGACTCACGCCTACGAGCAGTACTTC. The encoded protein is CASSHGTHAYEQYF. V is TRBV5-4 and J is TRBJ2-7; the D gene is possibly TRBD2 (6 bases). Germline lookup yields CDR1 SGHNT and CDR2 YYREEE (reference sequence). Trimming took 4 bases from V and 2 from J, leaving 13 bases between them. The CDR3 extends over 14 amino acids.

The rearrangement links TRBV7-2 to TRBJ1-1, with D unclear. CDR3 length equals 13 residues. The V and J ends lost 2 bases and 2 bases respectively, with 6 bases between them. Germline CDR1 reads SGHTA; CDR2 reads FQGNSA. Here the CDR3 DNA reads TGTGCCAGCAGCTTACAGGTTAACACTGAAGCTTTCTTT. Translated: CASSLQVNTEAFF.

This clone showed up just once. The chain recombines TRBV21-1 with TRBJ1-5; whether TRBD1, the table's D call, matches the DNA was not checked. TRBV21-1 is deemed a pseudogene. CDR3 size: 17 residues. The CDR3 protein is CASSKTDRGRTSSPQHF. As DNA, the CDR3 is TGTGCCAGCAGCAAGACTGACAGGGGTAGAACCAGTTCGCCCCAGCATTTT.

The genes are TRBV7-9 and TRBJ1-2, with D perhaps matching TRBD1 (5 bases). Germline V gene lookup returns CDR1 SEHNR and CDR2 FQNEAQ (reference sequence). The CDR3 contains 14 residues. V was shortened by 1 base and J by 8 bases, with 14 bases between the two germline ends. The DNA of the CDR3 is TGTGCCAGCAGCTTAGAGACAGCACTATGGGGCTACACCTTC. It yields the protein CASSLETALWGYTF.

The chain joins TRBV29-1 to TRBJ2-4; 7 nucleotides line up with TRBD1. Trimming removed 1 base from V and 6 bases from J; junction bases left unmatched: 3. The CDR3 length is 13 residues. CDR1 and CDR2 (germline): SQVTM, ANQGSEA. CDR3 nucleotides: TGCAGCGTTGAAGGAGGGGGCAGAAACATTCAGTACTTC. It translates to CSVEGGGRNIQYF.

The chain carries TRBV27 and TRBJ2-3; 8 nucleotides match TRBD1. Unmatched junction bases numbered 8, after V lost 6 bases and J lost 3 bases. Germline lookup yields CDR1 MNHEY and CDR2 SMNVEV (reference sequence). This CDR3 spans 15 amino acids. The chain's CDR3 is CASSRTGLLTDTQYF. The DNA for the CDR3 is TGTGCCAGCAGCCGGACAGGGCTTTTGACAGATACGCAGTATTTT.

This clone appeared once. An end of the junction does not agree with germline; a read error may underlie this. The chain recombines TRBV6-6 with TRBJ2-7; 9 positions match TRBD1. The CDR3 spans 16 residues. In germline, CDR1 is MNHNY, CDR2 SVGAGI (reference sequence). The DNA of the CDR3 is TGTGCCAGCACTTACTTACCGGGACAGGGCTCCTACGAGCAGTACTTC. Protein sequence: CASTYLPGQGSYEQYF.

The chain carries TRBV3-1 (or the pseudogene TRBV3-2) and TRBJ2-7, with 7 bases lining up with TRBD2. Looked up from germline, CDR1 is LGHDT and CDR2 is YNNKEL (reference sequence). V dropped 1 base and J dropped 4; count of bases not matched to a gene: 7. The CDR3 length is 15 residues. CDR3 DNA sequence: TGTGCCAGCAGCCAAGGAGGGAGGGCCGGATACGAGCAGTACTTC. This translates into CASSQGGRAGYEQYF.